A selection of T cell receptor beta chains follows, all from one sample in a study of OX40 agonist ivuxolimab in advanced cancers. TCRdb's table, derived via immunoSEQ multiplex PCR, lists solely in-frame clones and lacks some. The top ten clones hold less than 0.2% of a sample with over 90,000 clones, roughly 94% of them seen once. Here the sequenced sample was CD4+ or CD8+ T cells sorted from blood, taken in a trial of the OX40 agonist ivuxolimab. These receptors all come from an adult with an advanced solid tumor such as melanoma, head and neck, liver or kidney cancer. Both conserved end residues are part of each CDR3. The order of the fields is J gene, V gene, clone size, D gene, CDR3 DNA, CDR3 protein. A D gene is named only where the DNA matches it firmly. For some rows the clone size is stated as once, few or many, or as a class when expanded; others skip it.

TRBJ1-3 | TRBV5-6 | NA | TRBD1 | TGTGCCAGCAGCTTACCGACAGGGTCCGGAAACACCATATATTTT | CASSLPTGSGNTIYF
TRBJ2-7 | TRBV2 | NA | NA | TGTGCCGTCCGGACAGTGCAGAGACCCGAGCAGTACTTC | CAVRTVQRPEQYF
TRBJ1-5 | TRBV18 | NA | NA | TGTGCCAGCTCACCGGATGTAAACAATCAGCCCCAGCATTTT | CASSPDVNNQPQHF
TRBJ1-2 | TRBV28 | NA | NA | TGTGCCAGCAGCACGGGACTCCTAGGGGCCCCTTATGGCTACACCTTC | CASSTGLLGAPYGYTF
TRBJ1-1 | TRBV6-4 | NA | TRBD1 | TGTGCCAGCAGAGACAGGGCTGGTTTCTCGAACACTGAAGCTTTCTTT | CASRDRAGFSNTEAFF
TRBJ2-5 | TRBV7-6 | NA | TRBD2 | TGTGCCAGCAGCCCAGTTGCGGGAGCCTCTCAAGAGACCCAGTACTTC | CASSPVAGASQETQYF
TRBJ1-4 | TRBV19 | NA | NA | TGTGCCAGTACCCCCCGTTCGGGCCGAGATGAAAAACTGTTTTTT | CASTPRSGRDEKLFF
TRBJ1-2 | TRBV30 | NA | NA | TGTGCCTGGAGTACCCGAATAGAGGGATATGGCTACACCTTC | CAWSTRIEGYGYTF
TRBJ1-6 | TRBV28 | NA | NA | TGTGCCAGCAGACGGGTTTGGAGCTATAATTCACCCCTCCACTTT | CASRRVWSYNSPLHF
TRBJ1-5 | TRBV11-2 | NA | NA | TGTGCCAGCAGCCCTAATTCGGGTAGCAATCAGCCCCAGCATTTT | CASSPNSGSNQPQHF
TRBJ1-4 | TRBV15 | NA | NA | TGTGCCACCAGCAGAGATTTGGGGGAGTATGAAAAACTGTTTTTT | CATSRDLGEYEKLFF
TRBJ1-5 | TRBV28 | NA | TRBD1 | TGTGCCAGCAGTTGGACAGGGAGGGTCGATCAGCCCCAGCATTTT | CASSWTGRVDQPQHF
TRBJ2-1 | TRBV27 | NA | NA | TGTGCCAGCAGTGCGGGGCCTTACAATGAGCAGTTCTTC | CASSAGPYNEQFF
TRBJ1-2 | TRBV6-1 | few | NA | TGTGCCAGCAGTGAAGCGAGGGGCTATGGCTACACCTTC | CASSEARGYGYTF
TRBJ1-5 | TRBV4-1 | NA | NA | TGCGCCAGCAGCCCGATGGGGAGGGCAGGGGCGTTTCAGCCCCAGCATTTT | CASSPMGRAGAFQPQHF
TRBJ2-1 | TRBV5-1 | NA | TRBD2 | TGCGCCAGCAGCCCCTACAAGACTAGCGGGGGGGTGGATGAGCAGTTCTTC | CASSPYKTSGGVDEQFF
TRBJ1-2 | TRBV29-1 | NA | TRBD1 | TGCAGCGTTGACCTGATCCGGACAGGGGCCTATGGCTACACCTTC | CSVDLIRTGAYGYTF
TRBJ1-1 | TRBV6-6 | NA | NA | TGTGCCAGCAGTTACCTACAGGGTGGGTATTCGAAAGCTTTCTTT | CASSYLQGGYSKAFF
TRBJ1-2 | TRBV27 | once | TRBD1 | TGTGCCAGCAGAGGGACAGGGTACTATGGCTACACCTTC | CASRGTGYYGYTF
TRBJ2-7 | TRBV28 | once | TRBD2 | TGTGCCAGCAGTCCGGGACTAGCGGGAGGAGAGCAGTACTTC | CASSPGLAGGEQYF
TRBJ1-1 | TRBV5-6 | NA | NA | TGTGCCAGCAGCTTGGTTCAGGGCGAAGCTTTCTTT | CASSLVQGEAFF
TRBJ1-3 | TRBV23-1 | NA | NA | TGCGCTAAAAACTATATTAAGAGCTCTGGAAACACCATATATTTT | CAKNYIKSSGNTIYF
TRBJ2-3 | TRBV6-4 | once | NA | TGTGCCAGCAGTGTCGAGCTTGGGGTGATAGATACGCAGTATTTT | CASSVELGVIDTQYF
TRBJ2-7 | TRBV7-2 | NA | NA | TGTGCCAGCAGGCTGGACATCTCCTACGAGCAGTACTTC | CASRLDISYEQYF
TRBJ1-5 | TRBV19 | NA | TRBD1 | TGTGCCAGTGTAAGTGGGGGACAGGGGTGGCATCAGCCCCAGCATTTT | CASVSGGQGWHQPQHF
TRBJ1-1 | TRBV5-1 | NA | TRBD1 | TGCGCCAGCAGCCCGGGAGGGACAGGTAACACTGAAGCTTTCTTT | CASSPGGTGNTEAFF
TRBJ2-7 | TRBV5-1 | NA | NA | TGCGCCAGCAGCTTGGCCGCGCAGGGCTACGAGCAGTACTTC | CASSLAAQGYEQYF
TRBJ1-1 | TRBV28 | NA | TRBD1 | TGTGCCAGCAGACAATGGGGGACAGGGTCAAACACTGAAGCTTTCTTT | CASRQWGTGSNTEAFF
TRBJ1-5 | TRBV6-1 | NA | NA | TGTGCCAGCGTACAGCAAGGGCCGGCGGGGCAGCCCCAGCATTTT | CASVQQGPAGQPQHF
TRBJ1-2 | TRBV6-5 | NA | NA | TGTGCCAGCAGAGCCCCAGGGCTAGCTAACTATGGCTACACCTTC | CASRAPGLANYGYTF
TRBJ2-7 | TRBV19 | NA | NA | TGTGCCAGTAGTATAGGTGGAGGATCCTACGAGCAGTACTTC | CASSIGGGSYEQYF
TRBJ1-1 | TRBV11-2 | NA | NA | TGTGCCAGCAGCTTAGAAGTAGGGCAGCTTGAAGCTTTCTTT | CASSLEVGQLEAFF